This T cell receptor beta chain was recorded in a study of OX40 agonist ivuxolimab in advanced cancers. For the study at large: The dose of intravenous ivuxolimab that patients received every 2 weeks ranged from 0.01 to 10 mg/kg.

Germline CDR1 and CDR2: LNHDA and SQIVND (reference sequence). This CDR3 has 13 amino acids. V was shortened by 4 bases and J by 1 base, with 5 bases between the two germline ends. Findings of the study overall: Dosing at 0.1 to 3.0 mg/kg was accompanied by clonal expansion of CD4+ and CD8+ blood T cells by week 6.

Clones were sequenced by immunoSEQ multiplex PCR, and TCRdb holds only the in-frame ones, with some missing. This table holds around 50,000 clones, 80% to 90% found once. As regards this clone: Its antigen is still unknown.

The chain employs TRBV19 and TRBJ1-5; D unresolved. This sample comprised CD4+ or CD8+ T cells sorted from blood, obtained in a trial of the OX40 agonist ivuxolimab. The sequence came from an adult with an advanced solid tumor such as melanoma, head and neck, liver or kidney cancer. The DNA for the CDR3 is TGTGCCAGTAGTAGGGCAAGCAATCAGCCCCAGCATTTT. Protein product: CASSRASNQPQHF. The full variable domain, its missing parts supplied by reference TRBV19 and TRBJ1-5, is DGGITQSPKYLFRKEGQNVTLSCEQNLNHDAMYWYRQDPGQGLRLIYYSQIVNDFQKGDIAEGYSVSREKKESFPLTVTSAQKNPTAFYLCASSRASNQPQHFGDGTRLSIL.